Below, 4 T cell receptor beta chains from the same sample are listed, as sequenced in a study of cytomegalovirus exposure and HLA in healthy donors. PCR used 60 Vbeta primers and 13 Jbeta primers. Using immunoSEQ multiplex PCR, the repertoire was profiled, and TCRdb retains in-frame clones only, with some absent. Seen here are about 120,000 clones, approximately 86% observed once, and the top ten hold about 1.8%. Sequenced material: PBMCs. These receptors all stem from a man aged 35 to 55 in good health and CMV-seronegative.

DNA of the CDR3: TGTGCCAGCAGTGACCTGACAGGGAACTACGAGCAGTACTTC. Its protein is CASSDLTGNYEQYF. The chain has TRBV6-1 and TRBJ2-7; 7 bases are shared with TRBD1. The trim removed 3 bases at V and 3 bases at J, leaving 5 bases unmatched. CDR3 length equals 14 residues. In germline, CDR1 is MNHNS, CDR2 SASEGT.

This clone was picked up a small number of times. V is TRBV19 and J is TRBJ2-5, with D possibly TRBD2 on 6 matching bases. This CDR3 region has 13 residues. Trimming removed 5 bases from V and 5 bases from J, with 12 bases in between. CDR1 is LNHDA, CDR2 SQIVND, per germline (reference sequence). The CDR3 DNA is TGTGCCAGTAGTGAAACTAGCTGGGAGACCCAGTACTTC. Protein product: CASSETSWETQYF.

This clone was seen a few times. This chain uses TRBV7-2 with TRBJ1-1; 7 bases line up with TRBD1. Trimming cost V 1 base and J 0 bases; bases outside gene matches: 8. Germline lookup yields CDR1 SGHTA and CDR2 FQGNSA. CDR3 length equals 17 residues. The CDR3 DNA is TGTGCCAGCAGCTTAGAGTGGACAGGCTTTATGAACACTGAAGCTTTCTTT. Translated: CASSLEWTGFMNTEAFF.

The rearrangement joins TRBV9 to TRBJ1-5; D may be TRBD1 (5 bases). The CDR3 is 14 amino acids. Per germline, CDR1 SGDLS and CDR2 YYNGEE. V gave up 4 bases and J gave up 7 bases, with 15 bases separating them. CDR3 protein: CASSLGGVGQPQHF. The CDR3 DNA sequence: TGTGCCAGCAGCCTCGGAGGGGTGGGGCAGCCCCAGCATTTT.